The 16 T cell receptor beta chains below all came from one sample that was sequenced in a study of T cells after yellow fever vaccination. TCRdb independently ran MiXCR on the 5' RACE reads; one entry per CDR3 protein. The sample comprises hundreds of thousands of distinct CDR3 sequences, roughly 8% of which are singletons, and roughly 18% rests with the top ten. Material: PBMCs, obtained approximately 47 days after the first yellow fever vaccination. Receptors were obtained from a man aged 18 to 29 who received the YFV17D yellow fever vaccine.

This clonotype was counted at least ten times. The chain has TRBV19 and TRBJ2-6; D ambiguous. CDR3 length: 15 amino acids. Germline loops: CDR1 LNHDA, CDR2 SQIVND (reference sequence). Trimming took 7 bases from V and 1 from J, leaving 11 bases between them. The CDR3 DNA is TGTGCCAGTAACTTTGACTCGTCTGGGGCCAACGTCCTGACTTTC. It specifies CASNFDSSGANVLTF.

This clonotype was counted many times. CDR3 residues: CSAKGNEQFF. In DNA form, the CDR3 reads TGCAGTGCTAAAGGCAATGAGCAGTTCTTC. This rearrangement joins TRBV20-1 to TRBJ2-1; D is ambiguous. The CDR3 contains 10 residues. Trimming took 4 bases from V and 6 from J, leaving 4 bases between them. Germline V gives CDR1 DFQATT, CDR2 SNEGSKA (reference sequence).

The V call is TRBV20-1, the J call TRBJ2-5; 11 bases agree with TRBD1. The CDR3 covers 15 residues. V gave up 5 bases and J gave up 4 bases; unmatched junction bases: 9. From germline, CDR1 is DFQATT and CDR2 SNEGSKA (reference sequence). DNA of the CDR3: TGCAGTGCTGGCCCGGGACAGGGGGATAGAGAGACCCAGTACTTC. Amino acids: CSAGPGQGDRETQYF.

A few counts support this clonotype. V and J are TRBV24-1 and TRBJ2-3, with 10 nucleotides matching TRBD1. The CDR3 covers 16 residues. The V segment lost 4 bases and the J segment 5 bases; nucleotides outside the gene matches: 8. Germline V lookup: CDR1 KGHDR, CDR2 SFDVKD. CDR3 DNA sequence: TGTGCCACCAGTGACCCCGGGACAGGGGCGGAAGATACGCAGTATTTT. Translation gives CATSDPGTGAEDTQYF.

The V gene is TRBV9, the J gene TRBJ2-3; D is unresolved. This CDR3 spans 16 amino acids. V dropped 1 base and J dropped 0 bases, with 12 bases sitting between them. Germline assignment: CDR1 SGDLS and CDR2 YYNGEE. CDR3 in amino acids: CASSVSARASTDTQYF. The CDR3, as DNA: TGTGCCAGCAGCGTATCAGCGCGAGCTAGCACAGATACGCAGTATTTT.

This sequence joins TRBV7-9 and TRBJ1-4; 8 bases fit TRBD1. Germline values: CDR1 SEHNR, CDR2 FQNEAQ (reference sequence). The CDR3 length is 15 residues. V shed 3 bases and J 6 bases; nucleotides not matched to a gene: 6. As DNA, the CDR3 is TGTGCCAGCAGCTTTACAGGGGGTCGCTATGAAAAACTGTTTTTT. Amino acid sequence: CASSFTGGRYEKLFF.

This chain connects TRBV6-2 or TRBV6-3 to TRBJ2-7; D gene uncertain. V shed 5 bases and J shed 6 bases, with 17 bases lying between them. Germline lookup yields CDR1 MNHEY and CDR2 SVGEGT. The CDR3 totals 14 residues. CDR3 in amino acids: CASSPPVSWGEQYF. The CDR3 DNA reads as TGTGCCAGCAGTCCCCCCGTCAGTTGGGGCGAGCAGTACTTC.

The chain is built from TRBV4-3 and TRBJ2-3; no definite D call. Trimming removed 0 bases from V and 1 base from J, with 5 bases in between. Germline assignment: CDR1 LGHNA and CDR2 YSLEER. This CDR3 spans 14 amino acids. Here the CDR3 reads CASSQDLRTDTQYF. In DNA form, the CDR3 reads TGCGCCAGCAGCCAAGATCTTCGCACAGATACGCAGTATTTT.

At least ten counts were recorded for this clonotype. The chain carries TRBV30 and TRBJ2-7, with D perhaps given as TRBD1 or TRBD2 (5 bases each). The V gene lost 6 bases and the J gene lost 1 base, with 13 bases spanning the gap. The CDR3 length is 13 residues. Germline values: CDR1 GTSNPN, CDR2 SVGIG (reference sequence). In DNA, the CDR3 is TGTGCCTGTCACCGGGACGGATCCTACGAGCAGTACTTC. This encodes CACHRDGSYEQYF.

This clonotype was detected only a few times. J is TRBJ2-7 and V is TRBV7-2; possibly TRBD2 for D (6 bases). V was trimmed by 1 base and J by 6 bases, leaving 10 bases between them. CDR3 size: 13 residues. Per germline, CDR1 SGHTA and CDR2 FQGNSA. The DNA of the CDR3 is TGTGCCAGCAGCTTAGTGGGGGGTCCCGAGCAGTACGTC. Protein product: CASSLVGGPEQYV.

This clonotype has only a few counts. This chain links TRBV9 with TRBJ2-4; TRBD2 agrees at 13 bases. Trimming at V came to 0 bases and at J to 11 bases, leaving 5 bases not matched to a gene. The length of the CDR3 is 15 residues. Germline-derived CDR1 and CDR2 are SGDLS and YYNGEE. CDR3 bases: TGTGCCAGCAGCGTAGATACTAGCGGGGGGGCCTTTCAGTACTTC. Its protein product is CASSVDTSGGAFQYF.

This chain uses TRBV6-1 with TRBJ2-7; no clear D gene. Trimming removed 11 bases from V and 2 bases from J, with 10 bases in between. The CDR3 is made up of 11 amino acids. Germline loops: CDR1 MNHNS, CDR2 SASEGT. In nucleotides, the CDR3 is TGTGCCGTCCGGGTCGCCTACGAGCAGTACGTC. Encoded protein: CAVRVAYEQYV.

V and J are TRBV11-2 and TRBJ2-2; D uncertain. The CDR3 length is 15 residues. Per the germline V gene, CDR1 is SGHAT and CDR2 is FQNNGV. The V and J ends lost 1 base and 7 bases respectively, with 13 bases between them. The CDR3: CASSLVTGSVGELFF. CDR3 coding DNA: TGTGCCAGCAGCTTAGTTACGGGTTCAGTCGGGGAGCTGTTTTTT.

Only a few counts were recorded for this clonotype. A junction boundary mismatches the germline segment, possibly from a read error. This chain joins TRBV7-2 and TRBJ2-5; D gene ambiguous. The CDR3 totals 13 residues. Germline V CDR1 and CDR2: SGHTA, FQGNSA. The CDR3 DNA reads TGTGCCAGTAGCTCTCCAACCCAAGAGACCCAGTACTTC. This codes for CASSSPTQETQYF.

The CDR3 is CASSLTSRNTGELFF. In nucleotides, the CDR3 is TGCGCCAGCAGCTTGACGTCTAGGAACACCGGGGAGCTGTTTTTT. V gene TRBV5-1 combines with J gene TRBJ2-2; the D is unclear. Germline assignment: CDR1 SGHRS and CDR2 YFSETQ. V dropped 1 base and J dropped 1 base, with 8 bases sitting between them. The CDR3 contains 15 residues.

This chain's CDR3 is CASSPEVRGEAFF. The DNA for the CDR3 is TGTGCCAGCTCACCAGAAGTCCGGGGGGAAGCTTTCTTT. This sequence joins TRBV18 and TRBJ1-1, with D possibly being TRBD1 (5 bases). The V end lost 2 bases, the J end lost 8 bases, and 12 bases lay between the germline ends. Per the germline V gene, CDR1 is KGHSH and CDR2 is LQKENI. CDR3 length equals 13 residues.